One and the same sample provided the 21 T cell receptor beta chains below, sequenced in a study of T-cell reconstitution after alpha-beta-depleted transplantation in children. Unique molecular identifiers tagged the TCRbeta library. TCRdb reanalysed the PCR reads using MiXCR and keeps one entry per CDR3 protein. The table records under 140,000 distinct CDR3 sequences, 10% of them present only once. The material sequenced was PBMCs from the stem cell graft donor, taken from the stem cell graft. Receptors were obtained from a human donor who donated a stem cell graft to a child with acute lymphoblastic leukemia.

This clonotype was detected ten times or more. This chain uses TRBV18 with TRBJ2-1; 7 nucleotides agree with TRBD1. With 3 bases clipped from V and 7 bases from J, the junction kept 9 bases outside the gene matches. Germline CDR1 reads KGHSH; CDR2 reads LQKENI. The CDR3 has 15 amino acids. The CDR3 loop reads CASSPSRQGMNEQFF. The CDR3 DNA sequence: TGTGCCAGCTCACCCAGTCGACAGGGTATGAATGAGCAGTTCTTC.

This clonotype was recorded at least ten times. The J gene is TRBJ1-3, the V gene TRBV4-3; D is perhaps TRBD1 (6 bases). Germline assignment: CDR1 LGHNA and CDR2 YSLEER. The V and J ends lost 4 bases and 0 bases respectively, with 13 bases between them. This CDR3 region has 16 residues. The CDR3 protein is CASSRTAGSSGNTIYF. CDR3 DNA: TGCGCCAGCAGCCGGACAGCGGGGTCCTCTGGAAACACCATATATTTT.

At least ten counts were recorded for this clonotype. The chain is built from TRBV12-3 or TRBV12-4 and TRBJ1-2, with a possible D match to TRBD1 (5 bases). Trimming cost V 2 bases and J 2 bases, with 12 bases left between them. There are 15 residues in the CDR3. The CDR3 loop is CASSLYDRANYGYTF. CDR3 nucleotides: TGTGCCAGCAGTTTATATGACAGAGCAAACTATGGCTACACCTTC.

At least ten counts were recorded for this clonotype. The CDR3 nucleotides are TGCGCCAGCAGCTTGGACCCAAGGAACACTGAAGCTTTCTTT. It yields the protein CASSLDPRNTEAFF. The chain couples TRBV5-1 to TRBJ1-1; D gene ambiguous. This CDR3 is 14 amino acids long. Trimming cost V 0 bases and J 1 base, with 7 bases left between them. Per germline, CDR1 SGHRS and CDR2 YFSETQ.

This clonotype was recorded many times. The chain carries TRBV5-1 and TRBJ1-2; D remains unclear. Trimming shortened V by 1 base and J by 7 bases, and 2 bases separated the two germline ends. Germline loops: CDR1 SGHRS, CDR2 YFSETQ. This CDR3 region has 10 residues. CDR3 sequence: CASSLLGYTF. The CDR3 bases are TGCGCCAGCAGCTTGCTTGGCTACACCTTC.

This clonotype was detected many times. This chain joins TRBV12-3 or TRBV12-4 and TRBJ1-1, with unresolved D. The CDR3 runs to 11 residues. V was trimmed by 6 bases and J by 2 bases, leaving 4 bases between them. The CDR3 sequence is CASRHNTEAFF. The CDR3, as DNA: TGTGCCAGCAGACACAACACTGAAGCTTTCTTT.

This clonotype was seen ten or more times. The CDR3 protein is CASSLTGYEQYF. The CDR3 coding sequence is TGTGCCAGCAGCTTGACGGGGTACGAGCAGTACTTC. The chain combines TRBV7-2 with TRBJ2-7, with D possibly matching TRBD2 (5 bases). Germline V gene data show CDR1 as SGHTA and CDR2 as FQGNSA. This CDR3 has 12 residues. V was trimmed by 3 bases and J by 4 bases, leaving 7 bases between them. Looking up the rest from reference TRBV7-2 and TRBJ2-7 gives the full variable domain: GAGVSQSPSNKVTEKGKDVELRCDPISGHTALYWYRQSLGQGLEFLIYFQGNSAPDKSGLPSDRFSAERTGGSVSTLTIQRTQQEDSAVYLCASSLTGYEQYFGPGTRLTVT.

The sample holds many counts of this clonotype. The chain combines TRBV28 with TRBJ2-3; the D gene could be TRBD1 or TRBD2 (5 bases each). Germline V gene sequence: CDR1 MDHEN, CDR2 SYDVKM. Deletions cut 3 bases from V and 10 bases from J, with 11 bases between. CDR3 size: 12 residues. The CDR3 DNA is TGTGCCAGCAGTTTTCGGGGCACCCCGCAGTATTTT. Residues: CASSFRGTPQYF. Full variable domain (outside the CDR3, taken from reference TRBV28 and TRBJ2-3): DVKVTQSSRYLVKRTGEKVFLECVQDMDHENMFWYRQDPGLGLRLIYFSYDVKMKEKGDIPEGYSVSREKKERFSLILESASTNQTSMYLCASSFRGTPQYFGPGTRLTVL.

In its sample, this clonotype was seen many times. This chain links TRBV7-2 with TRBJ2-1; no reliable D call. This CDR3 contains 17 residues. The germline V gene encodes CDR1 SGHTA and CDR2 FQGNSA. V lost 5 bases, J lost 3 bases, and 20 bases lay in between. CDR3 DNA: TGTGCCAGCAGCCTCACCTCCCCGGGCGCCTTCTACAATGAGCAGTTCTTC. As protein: CASSLTSPGAFYNEQFF.

This clonotype was seen a handful of times. The chain couples TRBV28 to TRBJ1-5; the D gene is possibly TRBD1 (6 bases). The CDR3 runs to 15 residues. Germline V gene lookup returns CDR1 MDHEN and CDR2 SYDVKM. Trimming removed 6 bases at V and 3 bases at J, with 15 bases between. CDR3 amino acids: CASRRLTGLNQPQHF. CDR3 DNA sequence: TGTGCCAGCAGGCGCCTCACAGGGCTCAATCAGCCCCAGCATTTT.

This clonotype was seen at least ten times. The chain couples TRBV6-6 to TRBJ1-2, with TRBD1 identical over 8 bases. CDR1 is MNHNY, CDR2 SVGAGI, per germline (reference sequence). This CDR3 has 12 amino acids. J gave up 6 bases and V 5 bases, and 2 bases lay outside the gene matches. The CDR3: CASSRTGNGYTF. The CDR3 DNA is TGTGCCAGCAGTCGGACAGGGAATGGCTACACCTTC.

Concerning this clonotype itself: It may be a read error: a sequence one base away is much more abundant. The gene calls are TRBV20-1 and TRBJ2-4; D uncertain. Germline assignment: CDR1 DFQATT and CDR2 SNEGSKA (reference sequence). The V gene lost 5 bases and the J gene lost 2 bases, with 10 bases spanning the gap. The CDR3 contains 13 residues. CDR3 protein: CSADGRTKNIQYF. In DNA, the CDR3 is TGCAGTGCTGACGGGCGTACCAAAAACATTCAGTACTTC.

This clonotype was recorded many times. This chain uses TRBV4-2 with TRBJ1-1, with D unresolved. The V end lost 0 bases, the J end lost 1 base, and 15 bases lay between the germline ends. The CDR3 covers 17 residues. The germline V gene encodes CDR1 LGHNA and CDR2 YNFKEQ. The CDR3 bases are TGTGCCAGCAGCCAAGAAAGGGTGACACGGTCGAACACTGAAGCTTTCTTT. Its translation is CASSQERVTRSNTEAFF.

This clonotype has ten or more counts. The chain couples TRBV11-1 to TRBJ2-2, with 7 bases fitting TRBD1. There are 15 residues in the CDR3. Germline lookup yields CDR1 SGHAT and CDR2 FQDESV (reference sequence). Germline trimming cut 0 bases from V and 7 bases from J; bases unmatched to any gene: 5. The CDR3 coding sequence is TGTGCCAGCAGCTTAGCTCGAGGGGGCGACGGGGAGCTGTTTTTT. It yields the protein CASSLARGGDGELFF.

This clonotype was seen repeatedly, ten times or more. The chain employs TRBV5-1 and TRBJ2-1, with D perhaps matching TRBD2 (6 bases). V lost 0 bases, J lost 10 bases, and 8 bases lay in between. The CDR3 consists of 12 residues. Germline V gene sequence: CDR1 SGHRS, CDR2 YFSETQ. This CDR3 reads CASSLVGREQFF. The CDR3 DNA reads TGCGCCAGCAGCTTGGTAGGGAGGGAGCAGTTCTTC.

There are many counts of this clonotype. The chain links TRBV7-2 to TRBJ2-4, with D perhaps given as TRBD1 or TRBD2 (5 bases each). The CDR3 loop spans 15 amino acids. V was trimmed by 5 bases and J by 9 bases, leaving 20 bases between them. Germline CDR1 and CDR2: SGHTA and FQGNSA. CDR3 sequence: CASSPQNVGTGIQYF. DNA of the CDR3: TGTGCCAGCAGCCCCCAGAATGTTGGGACCGGCATTCAGTACTTC.

A note on this clonotype: This could be a read error, since a much larger clone is one nucleotide away. This rearrangement joins TRBV7-2 to TRBJ2-5; 7 bases align to TRBD2. The CDR3 extends over 14 amino acids. Germline V gene lookup returns CDR1 SGHTA and CDR2 FQGNSA. Losses at the gene ends were 2 bases for V and 9 bases for J; bases not matched to a gene: 9. Here the CDR3 DNA reads TGTGCCAGCAGCTTATCCCGGCAGGGAGGGGCCCAGTACTTC. The encoded protein is CASSLSRQGGAQYF.

This clonotype was observed at least ten times. The chain couples TRBV11-2 to TRBJ1-3; D is possibly TRBD1 (5 bases). This CDR3 region has 17 residues. V was cut by 1 base and J by 0 bases, with 13 bases left in between. Germline CDR1 SGHAT, CDR2 FQNNGV. CDR3 sequence: CASSLVRQLNSGNTIYF. The CDR3 DNA reads as TGTGCCAGCAGCTTAGTTCGACAGCTAAACTCTGGAAACACCATATATTTT.

J is TRBJ2-7 and V is TRBV5-1; D gene ambiguous. This CDR3 spans 13 amino acids. CDR1 and CDR2 from the germline V gene are SGHRS and YFSETQ. Trimming stripped 1 base from V and 5 bases from J, with 10 bases between. CDR3 sequence reads: CASSLLGFNEQYF. The CDR3 region has the DNA TGCGCCAGCAGCTTGCTGGGTTTCAACGAGCAGTACTTC.

In this sample, this clonotype turned up many times. J is TRBJ2-7 and V is TRBV20-1, with a weak D call TRBD2 (5 bases). CDR1 DFQATT and CDR2 SNEGSKA come from the germline V gene (reference sequence). CDR3 length: 13 amino acids. V shed 5 bases and J shed 0 bases, with 11 bases lying between them. The CDR3 sequence: CSAPGLNSYEQYF. CDR3 nucleotides: TGCAGTGCTCCCGGACTCAACTCCTACGAGCAGTACTTC.

This clonotype has at least ten counts. The chain combines TRBV7-2 with TRBJ1-6; TRBD1 matches 9 bases. V dropped 5 bases and J dropped 10; count of bases not matched to a gene: 6. The length of the CDR3 is 14 residues. Germline V gene data show CDR1 as SGHTA and CDR2 as FQGNSA. CDR3 nucleotide sequence: TGTGCCAGCAGCGTCTACAGGGGGCGGTCACCCCTCCACTTT. Protein product: CASSVYRGRSPLHF.